This is a list of T cell receptor beta chains from one sample in a study of cytomegalovirus exposure and HLA in healthy donors. Clones were read by immunoSEQ multiplex PCR, and TCRdb kept only the in-frame ones, dropping some. The sample yields under 200,000 clones, of which the top ten take up roughly 0.83%. Sequencing was done on a sample of PBMCs. The source of these receptors is a woman under 30 in good health and CMV-seropositive. The CDR3 runs from the conserved cysteine through the conserved F or W. Fields, in order: J gene, D gene, V gene, CDR3 protein, CDR3 DNA. The D gene is left open where the match is weak.

>TRBJ2-2|-|TRBV7-2
CASSLVGGGGIGELFF
TGTGCCAGCAGCCTCGTGGGGGGCGGGGGCATCGGGGAGCTGTTTTTT
>TRBJ1-1|-|TRBV19
CASSQGQRVNTEAFF
TGTGCCAGTAGTCAGGGACAAAGAGTGAACACTGAAGCTTTCTTT
>TRBJ2-7|-|TRBV5-1
CASRSAGLVSNEQYF
TGCGCCAGCAGATCGGCGGGCCTAGTTTCCAACGAGCAGTACTTC
>TRBJ2-7|-|TRBV6-1
CASRDPGSEQYF
TGTGCCAGCAGAGATCCGGGGTCCGAGCAGTACTTC
>TRBJ2-2|TRBD2|TRBV5-4
CASSPLAEPNTGELFF
TGTGCCAGCAGCCCACTAGCGGAGCCTAACACCGGGGAGCTGTTTTTT
>TRBJ2-7|-|TRBV6-6
CASKDRSYEQYF
TGTGCCAGCAAGGACAGATCCTACGAGCAGTACTTC
>TRBJ2-7|-|TRBV18
CASSPTLGGGEQYF
TGTGCCAGCTCACCGACGCTAGGAGGAGGCGAGCAGTACTTC
>TRBJ1-2|-|TRBV6-6
CASSYSGRGGYGYTF
TGTGCCAGCAGTTACTCGGGTCGCGGGGGCTATGGCTACACCTTC
>TRBJ2-1|-|TRBV5-1
CASSFQGRSSYNEQFF
TGCGCCAGCAGCTTCCAGGGCCGTAGCTCCTACAATGAGCAGTTCTTC
>TRBJ1-2|-|TRBV19
CASSISSYGYTF
TGTGCCAGTAGTATTTCCAGCTATGGCTACACCTTC
>TRBJ2-3|TRBD2|TRBV30
CAWRAGVSTDTQYF
TGTGCCTGGAGAGCGGGGGTGAGCACAGATACGCAGTATTTT
>TRBJ1-1|-|TRBV5-4
CASSFGQVTEAFF
TGTGCCAGCAGCTTTGGGCAGGTGACTGAAGCTTTCTTT
>TRBJ2-5|-|TRBV2
CASSDWSIGETQYF
TGTGCCAGCAGTGATTGGAGTATTGGGGAGACCCAGTACTTC
>TRBJ2-6|TRBD1|TRBV6-4
CASSADRTGGSGANVLTF
TGTGCCAGCAGTGCCGATCGGACAGGGGGCTCTGGGGCCAACGTCCTGACTTTC
>TRBJ2-3|TRBD1|TRBV7-9
CASSSRDSRTDTQYF
TGTGCCAGCAGCTCTCGGGACAGCCGCACAGATACGCAGTATTTT
>TRBJ1-2|TRBD1|TRBV5-1
CASSFRTGSVDGYTF
TGCGCCAGCAGCTTCAGGACAGGGTCAGTGGATGGCTACACCTTC
>TRBJ2-6|TRBD1|TRBV4-2
CASSQTGAGLSGANVLTF
TGTGCCAGCAGCCAAACAGGGGCGGGCCTGTCTGGGGCCAACGTCCTGACTTTC
>TRBJ2-6|TRBD1|TRBV12-5
CASGFQGAGANVLTF
TGTGCTAGTGGTTTTCAGGGGGCTGGGGCCAACGTCCTGACTTTC
>TRBJ2-7|TRBD2|TRBV30
CAWRGWREFHEQYF
TGTGCCTGGAGGGGGTGGCGGGAGTTCCACGAGCAGTACTTC
>TRBJ2-2|TRBD2|TRBV5-1
CASSFQREGRPGELFF
TGCGCCAGCAGCTTTCAGCGGGAGGGGCGGCCCGGGGAGCTGTTTTTT
>TRBJ2-7|-|TRBV18
CASSERKLIMGEQYF
TGTGCCAGCTCCGAGAGGAAGCTGATAATGGGCGAGCAGTACTTC
>TRBJ2-5|TRBD2|TRBV10-3
CAISGAVRGGDRETQYF
TGTGCCATCAGTGGGGCTGTTCGCGGGGGGGACAGAGAGACCCAGTACTTC
>TRBJ2-1|-|TRBV4-1
CASSQALAGIGSYNEQFF
TGCGCCAGCAGCCAAGCACTAGCCGGTATCGGCTCCTACAATGAGCAGTTCTTC
>TRBJ1-5|TRBD1|TRBV6-1
CASSARQGAGNQPQHF
TGTGCCAGCAGTGCCAGACAGGGGGCTGGCAATCAGCCCCAGCATTTT
>TRBJ2-3|TRBD2|TRBV7-9
CASSRPLAGGLDTQYF
TGTGCCAGCAGCAGACCACTAGCGGGGGGGCTGGATACGCAGTATTTT
>TRBJ1-2|-|TRBV30
CAWSVGGKLYGYTF
TGTGCCTGGAGTGTGGGGGGGAAGCTCTATGGCTACACCTTC
>TRBJ2-5|-|TRBV4-2
CASSHDRYETQYF
TGTGCCAGCAGCCATGACAGGTACGAGACCCAGTACTTC
>TRBJ1-1|-|TRBV6-1
CASSERGAFF
TGTGCCAGCAGTGAACGGGGAGCTTTCTTT
>TRBJ1-1|-|TRBV30
CAWSVGGPEAFF
TGTGCCTGGAGTGTAGGAGGGCCTGAAGCTTTCTTT
>TRBJ2-7|-|TRBV5-1
CASSLNGPERSYEQYF
TGCGCCAGCAGCTTGAACGGCCCCGAGAGGTCCTACGAGCAGTACTTC
>TRBJ1-5|-|TRBV30
CAWGLQGGFSNQPQHF
TGTGCCTGGGGGCTCCAAGGGGGTTTTAGCAATCAGCCCCAGCATTTT
>TRBJ2-1|TRBD1|TRBV6-5
CASRPRQGAGEQFF
TGTGCCAGCAGGCCCCGACAGGGGGCGGGGGAGCAGTTCTTC
>TRBJ2-1|TRBD1|TRBV7-9
CASSAWTGDYNEQFF
TGTGCCAGCAGCGCTTGGACAGGGGATTACAATGAGCAGTTCTTC
>TRBJ2-1|TRBD2|TRBV7-3
CASSLGGLANEQFF
TGTGCCAGCAGCTTAGGGGGACTAGCTAATGAGCAGTTCTTC
>TRBJ1-5|TRBD1|TRBV10-3
CAISRTGQVGDQPQHF
TGTGCCATCAGTCGGACAGGACAGGTTGGCGATCAGCCCCAGCATTTT
>TRBJ2-5|-|TRBV7-3
CASSSLTGTQYF
TGTGCCAGCAGCTCCCTCACAGGGACCCAGTACTTC
>TRBJ2-4|TRBD1|TRBV30
CAWSVLRLDRDLVKNIQYF
TGTGCCTGGAGTGTACTCCGACTGGACAGGGATTTGGTCAAAAACATTCAGTACTTC